This is a list of T cell receptor beta chains from one sample in a study of T cells expressing NK-cell markers. TCRdb processed the 5' RACE reads again and assigns one entry to each CDR3 protein, with no DNA. The sample has around 100,000 distinct CDR3 sequences. The sequencing sample was made of blood T cells: a sorted CD56 or NKG2C T cell subset, CD4+ or CD8+ T cells, or bulk PBMC T cells (not recorded which). The receptor source for this set is a woman between 18 and 75 years old in good health. Both conserved end residues are part of each CDR3. Fields, in order: J gene, V gene, CDR3 protein.

TRBJ2-7,TRBV28,CASSPQFGEQYF
TRBJ2-3,TRBV7-7,CASSFSAGRSTDTQYF
TRBJ1-1,TRBV20-1,CSGVRMNTEAFF
TRBJ2-1,TRBV25-1,CASSGRHSDNEQFF
TRBJ1-4,TRBV14,CASSQVSSNNEKLFF
TRBJ2-4,TRBV7-9,CASSRGGYIQYF
TRBJ1-5,TRBV4-3,CASSQDRYGGNQPQHF
TRBJ2-3,TRBV3-1,CASSHWLDTQYF
TRBJ1-4,TRBV12-3/TRBV12-4,CASGMDEKLFF
TRBJ1-2,TRBV7-8,CASSLGRGGLDGYTF
TRBJ2-5,TRBV13,CASSLNTESGAEETQYF
TRBJ2-7,TRBV6-5,CASSYSGSEQYF
TRBJ1-6,TRBV9,CASSVGGTGVPLHF
TRBJ1-1,TRBV9,CASSVEGAEAFF
TRBJ2-7,TRBV12-3/TRBV12-4,CASSLFGRVDEQYF
TRBJ1-1,TRBV6-1,CASTVTGGNTEAFF
TRBJ2-1,TRBV9,CASQDSALSSYNEQFF
TRBJ2-1,TRBV6-1,CASSRTENSYNEQFF
TRBJ2-1,TRBV20-1,CSAVSSLAHYNEQFF
TRBJ2-5,TRBV4-3,CASSQEAGPEETQYF
TRBJ2-5,TRBV4-3,CASSQDRQYGSETQYF
TRBJ2-7,TRBV5-4,CASSLELGVEQYF
TRBJ1-2,TRBV11-1,CASSPGMLNYGYTF
TRBJ2-7,TRBV7-2,CASSSSLARGEQYF
TRBJ2-5,TRBV6-1,CASSAHRDRVQETQYF
TRBJ2-2,TRBV20-1,CSARDRGGTARAGELFF
TRBJ2-1,TRBV27,CASSLTGPLAGGPGEQFF
TRBJ2-1,TRBV12-3/TRBV12-4,CASSSDTTSGNEQFF
TRBJ2-1,TRBV4-3,CASSQDPTGGVNEQFF
TRBJ1-2,TRBV29-1,CSVGSGTASYGYTF
TRBJ1-2,TRBV6-5,CASSPQTGVANYGYTF
TRBJ1-2,TRBV20-1,CSARTKAGKAGYRGYTF
TRBJ2-1,TRBV7-6,CASSSGLAGGYGQSYNEQFF
TRBJ1-6,TRBV4-1,CASSQDIGTVKSPLHF
TRBJ2-1,TRBV7-2,CASSLARTSAYNEQFF
TRBJ2-3,TRBV7-9,CASGGSLQGPRSDTQYF
TRBJ1-3,TRBV11-2,CASSFVRSRQGRGNTIYF
TRBJ1-5,TRBV19,CASSISTRGLEPQHF
TRBJ1-2,TRBV9,CASSVGRGGYGYTF
TRBJ2-1,TRBV20-1,CSAGSDGSSYNEQFF
TRBJ2-5,TRBV4-2,CASSQDGLRETQETQYF
TRBJ2-2,TRBV27,CASSLLTGMDTGELFF
TRBJ2-7,TRBV29-1,CSAEGLAGNIYEQYF
TRBJ1-1,TRBV7-9,CASRAQGGSTEAFF
TRBJ2-1,TRBV7-8,CASSLGINNEQFF
TRBJ2-5,TRBV12-3/TRBV12-4,CASSGQGLAETQYF
TRBJ2-1,TRBV12-3/TRBV12-4,CASSFAGTYKSGEQFF
TRBJ2-1,TRBV12-3/TRBV12-4,CASRIQGAVYNEQFF